This record concerns one T cell receptor (beta chain) sequence. This specimen comes from a study of PD-L1 blockade in urothelial cancer. For the study at large: A median blood sample held about 150,000 T cells and about 89,000 unique TCRs.

Time point denoted: peripheral blood 6 weeks after treatment start. Assay: immunoSEQ multiplex PCR; the TCRdb copy retains only in-frame clones and omits some. The table lists 46,000 or so clones, approximately 86% of them singletons. The CDR3 is made up of 15 amino acids. CDR1 SEHNR and CDR2 FQNEAQ come from the germline V gene (reference sequence). Deletions cut 3 bases from V and 2 bases from J, with 10 bases between. The rearrangement joins TRBV7-9 to TRBJ2-2; possibly TRBD1 for D (5 bases). The TCR sequence derives from a man between 60 and 70 years old with urothelial cancer. The input for sequencing was PBMCs, taken around atezolizumab (anti-PD-L1) treatment. CDR3 sequence: CASSFSQGNTGELFF. The CDR3 DNA follows: TGTGCCAGCAGCTTTTCTCAGGGAAACACCGGGGAGCTGTTTTTT.